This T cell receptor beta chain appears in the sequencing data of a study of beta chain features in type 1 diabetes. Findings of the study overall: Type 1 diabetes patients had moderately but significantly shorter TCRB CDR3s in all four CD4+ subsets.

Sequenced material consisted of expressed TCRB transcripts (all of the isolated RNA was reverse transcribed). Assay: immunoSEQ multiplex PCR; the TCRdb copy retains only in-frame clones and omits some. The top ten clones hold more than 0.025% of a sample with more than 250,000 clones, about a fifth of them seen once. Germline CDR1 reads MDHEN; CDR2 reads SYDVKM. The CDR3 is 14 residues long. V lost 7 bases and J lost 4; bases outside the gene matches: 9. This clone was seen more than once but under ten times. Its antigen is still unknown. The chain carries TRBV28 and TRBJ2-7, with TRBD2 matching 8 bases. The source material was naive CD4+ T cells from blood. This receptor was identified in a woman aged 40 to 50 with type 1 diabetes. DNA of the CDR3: TGTGCCAGCAACCTACGGGCGGGAGGATACGAGCAGTACTTC. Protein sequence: CASNLRAGGYEQYF.